Each of the 2 T cell receptor beta chains below was sequenced from the same sample in a study of blood T cell repertoires in COVID-19. Using immunoSEQ multiplex PCR, the repertoire was profiled, and TCRdb retains in-frame clones only, with some absent. Of roughly 160,000 clones in the sample, about 82% were seen once. The sample comprised peripheral blood. All receptors derive from a man in his fifties with active or convalescent COVID-19.

This chain links TRBV11-3 with TRBJ1-6, with unresolved D. The CDR3 totals 14 residues. Per germline, CDR1 SGHNT and CDR2 YENEEA. The V and J ends lost 3 bases and 7 bases respectively, with 10 bases between them. The chain's CDR3 is CASSFEQKNSPLHF. The CDR3 DNA follows: TGTGCCAGCAGCTTTGAACAGAAAAATTCACCCCTCCACTTT.

The rearrangement uses TRBV5-4 and TRBJ2-5; D may be TRBD1 (7 bases). Germline CDR1 is SGHNT and CDR2 is YYREEE (reference sequence). This CDR3 comprises 13 residues. V lost 2 bases and J 9 bases, leaving 14 bases between the germline ends. CDR3 bases: TGTGCCAGCAGCTTAGGGCAGGGGGAGGCCCAGTACTTC. Encoded protein: CASSLGQGEAQYF.